These T cell receptor beta chains were read from a single sample in a study of T cells expressing NK-cell markers. TCRdb derives one entry per CDR3 protein from the 5' RACE reads, leaving out DNA. The sample has 400,000 to 450,000 distinct CDR3 sequences. Sequenced: blood T cells: a sorted CD56 or NKG2C T cell subset, CD4+ or CD8+ T cells, or bulk PBMC T cells (not recorded which). The source is a woman between 18 and 69 years old in good health. The CDR3 runs from the conserved cysteine through the conserved F or W.

CDR3 protein: CASSFRLSVDRGREQFF; J gene: TRBJ2-1; V gene: TRBV12-3/TRBV12-4
CDR3 protein: CASSGWGQGEAFF; J gene: TRBJ1-1; V gene: TRBV5-5
CDR3 protein: CSVSQDDGYTF; J gene: TRBJ1-2; V gene: TRBV29-1
CDR3 protein: CASSRQGTKNIQYF; J gene: TRBJ2-4; V gene: TRBV6-1
CDR3 protein: CASTFGTGVETQYF; J gene: TRBJ2-5; V gene: TRBV12-3/TRBV12-4
CDR3 protein: CASCPSGTLYEQYF; J gene: TRBJ2-7; V gene: TRBV12-3/TRBV12-4
CDR3 protein: CASSLGQVNGYTF; J gene: TRBJ1-2; V gene: TRBV5-1
CDR3 protein: CSARRGAEQETQYF; J gene: TRBJ2-5; V gene: TRBV20-1
CDR3 protein: CASRGKGPPQPQHF; J gene: TRBJ1-5; V gene: TRBV6-2/TRBV6-3
CDR3 protein: CASSLGGKWYEQYF; J gene: TRBJ2-7; V gene: TRBV7-9
CDR3 protein: CASSYHPTGTVSYEQYF; J gene: TRBJ2-7; V gene: TRBV6-5
CDR3 protein: CASSFWFSGQTGELFF; J gene: TRBJ2-2; V gene: TRBV7-9
CDR3 protein: CASSNRVTTLYEQYF; J gene: TRBJ2-7; V gene: TRBV21-1
CDR3 protein: CSVVAPHPGLAPRANTGELFF; J gene: TRBJ2-2; V gene: TRBV29-1
CDR3 protein: CASSVLPGYGYTF; J gene: TRBJ1-2; V gene: TRBV19
CDR3 protein: CSAIIGQGRGTDTQYF; J gene: TRBJ2-3; V gene: TRBV20-1
CDR3 protein: CASSSGLAVVYEQYF; J gene: TRBJ2-7; V gene: TRBV7-4
CDR3 protein: CASRTGLAGVGETQYF; J gene: TRBJ2-5; V gene: TRBV2
CDR3 protein: CASSYSGGLRNEQFF; J gene: TRBJ2-1; V gene: TRBV6-5